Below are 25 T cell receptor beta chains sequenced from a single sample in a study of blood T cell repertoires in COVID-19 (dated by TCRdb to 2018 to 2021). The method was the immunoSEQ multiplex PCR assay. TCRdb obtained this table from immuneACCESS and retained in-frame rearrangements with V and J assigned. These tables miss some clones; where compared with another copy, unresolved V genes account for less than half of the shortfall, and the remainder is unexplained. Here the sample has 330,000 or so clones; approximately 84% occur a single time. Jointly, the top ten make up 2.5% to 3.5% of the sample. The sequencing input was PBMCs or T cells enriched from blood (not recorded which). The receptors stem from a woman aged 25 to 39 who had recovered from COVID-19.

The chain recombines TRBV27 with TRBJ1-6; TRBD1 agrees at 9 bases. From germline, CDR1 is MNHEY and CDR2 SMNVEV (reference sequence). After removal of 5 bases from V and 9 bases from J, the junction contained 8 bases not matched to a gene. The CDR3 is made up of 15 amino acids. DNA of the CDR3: TGTGCCAGCAGTCCGATGGACAGGGGTGGTTCACCCCTCCACTTT. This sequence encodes CASSPMDRGGSPLHF.

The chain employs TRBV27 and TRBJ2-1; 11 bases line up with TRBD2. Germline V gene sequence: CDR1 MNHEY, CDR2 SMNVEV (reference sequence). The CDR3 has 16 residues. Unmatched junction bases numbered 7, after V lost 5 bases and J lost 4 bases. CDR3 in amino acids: CASSTPTSGVYNEQFF. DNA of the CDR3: TGTGCCAGCAGTACCCCGACTAGCGGGGTTTACAATGAGCAGTTCTTC.

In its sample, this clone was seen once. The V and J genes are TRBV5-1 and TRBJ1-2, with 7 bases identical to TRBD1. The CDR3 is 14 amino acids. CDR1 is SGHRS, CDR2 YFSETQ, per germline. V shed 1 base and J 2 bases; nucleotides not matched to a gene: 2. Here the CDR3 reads CASSLKQGNYGYTF. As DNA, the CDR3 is TGCGCCAGCAGCTTGAAACAGGGGAACTATGGCTACACCTTC.

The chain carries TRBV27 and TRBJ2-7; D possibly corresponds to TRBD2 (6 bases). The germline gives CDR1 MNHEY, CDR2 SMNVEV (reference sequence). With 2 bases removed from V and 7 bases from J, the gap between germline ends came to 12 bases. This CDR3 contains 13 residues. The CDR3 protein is CASSLRVGREQYF. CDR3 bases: TGTGCCAGCAGTTTACGTGTAGGGAGGGAGCAGTACTTC.

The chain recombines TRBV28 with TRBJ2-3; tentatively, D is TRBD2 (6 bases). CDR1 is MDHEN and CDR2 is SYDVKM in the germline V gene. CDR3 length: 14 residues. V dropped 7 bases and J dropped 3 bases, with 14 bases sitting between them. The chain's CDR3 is CASTRDFGTDTQYF. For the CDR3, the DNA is TGTGCCAGCACCCGGGACTTTGGGACAGATACGCAGTATTTT.

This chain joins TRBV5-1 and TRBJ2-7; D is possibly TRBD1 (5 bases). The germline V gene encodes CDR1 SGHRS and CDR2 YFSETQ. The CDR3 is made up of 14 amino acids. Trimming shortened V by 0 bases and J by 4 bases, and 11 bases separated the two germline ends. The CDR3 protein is CASSLGTGRYEQYF. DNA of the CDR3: TGCGCCAGCAGCTTGGGCACAGGTCGGTACGAGCAGTACTTC.

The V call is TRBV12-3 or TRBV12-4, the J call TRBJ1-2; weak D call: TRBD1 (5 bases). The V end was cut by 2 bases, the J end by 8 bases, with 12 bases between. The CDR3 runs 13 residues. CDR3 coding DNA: TGTGCCAGCAGTTTACAGGGTGTGGGGGGCTACACCTTC. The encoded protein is CASSLQGVGGYTF.

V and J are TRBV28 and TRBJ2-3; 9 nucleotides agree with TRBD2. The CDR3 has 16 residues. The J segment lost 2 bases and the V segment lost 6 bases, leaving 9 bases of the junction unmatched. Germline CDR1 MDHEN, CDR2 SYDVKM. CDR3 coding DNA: TGTGCCAGCAGCCAGTGGGCTAGCGGGAACACAGATACGCAGTATTTT. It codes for CASSQWASGNTDTQYF.

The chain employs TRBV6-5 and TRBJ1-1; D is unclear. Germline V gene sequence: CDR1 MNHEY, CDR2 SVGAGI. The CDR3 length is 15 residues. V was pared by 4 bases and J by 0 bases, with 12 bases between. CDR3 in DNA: TGTGCCAGCAGTTTTTCAGATTTTCTGAACACTGAAGCTTTCTTT. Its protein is CASSFSDFLNTEAFF.

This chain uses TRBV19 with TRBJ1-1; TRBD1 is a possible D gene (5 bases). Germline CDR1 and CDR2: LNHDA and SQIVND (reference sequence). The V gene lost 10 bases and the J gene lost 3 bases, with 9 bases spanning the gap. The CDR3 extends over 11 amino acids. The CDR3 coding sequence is TGTGCCATTCAGGGTTACACTGAAGCTTTCTTT. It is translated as CAIQGYTEAFF.

CDR3 nucleotides: TGTGCCAGCAGCCTCCTAGCGGGAGCATACAATGAGCAGTTCTTC. Residues: CASSLLAGAYNEQFF. The rearrangement joins TRBV3-1 (or the pseudogene TRBV3-2) to TRBJ2-1; 10 bases agree with TRBD2. Germline V gene data show CDR1 as LGHDT and CDR2 as YNNKEL (reference sequence). V gave up 4 bases and J gave up 4 bases; unmatched junction bases: 4. The CDR3 spans 15 residues.

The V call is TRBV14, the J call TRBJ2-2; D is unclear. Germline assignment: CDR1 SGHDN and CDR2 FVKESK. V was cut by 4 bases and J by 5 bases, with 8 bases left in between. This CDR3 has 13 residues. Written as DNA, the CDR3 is TGTGCCAGCAGCCCCCGGGTTACCGGGGAGCTGTTTTTT. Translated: CASSPRVTGELFF.

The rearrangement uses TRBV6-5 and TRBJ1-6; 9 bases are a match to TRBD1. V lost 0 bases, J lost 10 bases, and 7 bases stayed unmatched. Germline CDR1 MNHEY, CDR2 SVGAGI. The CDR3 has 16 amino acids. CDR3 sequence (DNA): TGTGCCAGCAGTTACTCTTTAGGGACAGGGACCTCACCCCTCCACTTT. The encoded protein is CASSYSLGTGTSPLHF.

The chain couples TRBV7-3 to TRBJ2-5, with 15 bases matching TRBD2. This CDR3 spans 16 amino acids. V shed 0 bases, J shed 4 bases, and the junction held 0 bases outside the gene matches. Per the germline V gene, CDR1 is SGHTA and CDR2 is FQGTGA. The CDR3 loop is CASSLTGLAGGETQYF. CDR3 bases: TGTGCCAGCAGCTTAACGGGACTAGCGGGGGGAGAGACCCAGTACTTC.

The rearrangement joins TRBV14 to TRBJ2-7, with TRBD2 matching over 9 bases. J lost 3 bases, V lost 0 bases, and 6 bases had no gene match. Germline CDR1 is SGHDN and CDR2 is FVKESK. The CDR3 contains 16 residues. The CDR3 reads CASSQDRGSGSYEQYF. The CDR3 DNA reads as TGTGCCAGCAGCCAAGATCGGGGTAGCGGGAGCTACGAGCAGTACTTC.

CDR3 in amino acids: CASSTGLAGEADTQYF. The CDR3 nucleotides read TGTGCCAGCAGCACGGGACTAGCGGGAGAAGCAGATACGCAGTATTTT. The V gene is TRBV7-8, the J gene TRBJ2-3; TRBD2 matches at 14 bases. Looked up from germline, CDR1 is SGHVS and CDR2 is FQNEAQ. Losses at the gene ends were 5 bases for V and 4 bases for J; bases not matched to a gene: 5. The CDR3 runs 16 residues. Supplemented by reference TRBV7-8 and TRBJ2-3, the full variable domain reads GAGVSQSPRYKVAKRGQDVALRCDPISGHVSLFWYQQALGQGPEFLTYFQNEAQLDKSGLPSDRFFAERPEGSVSTLKIQRTQQEDSAVYLCASSTGLAGEADTQYFGPGTRLTVL.

The CDR3 region is CASSQQGINQPQHF. The DNA for the CDR3 is TGCGCCAGCAGCCAGCAGGGTATAAATCAGCCCCAGCATTTT. V usage is TRBV4-1 and J usage is TRBJ1-5; TRBD1 might be the D (5 bases). The germline gives CDR1 MGHRA, CDR2 YSYEKL. CDR3 length: 14 amino acids. V was trimmed by 3 bases and J by 4 bases, leaving 10 bases between them.

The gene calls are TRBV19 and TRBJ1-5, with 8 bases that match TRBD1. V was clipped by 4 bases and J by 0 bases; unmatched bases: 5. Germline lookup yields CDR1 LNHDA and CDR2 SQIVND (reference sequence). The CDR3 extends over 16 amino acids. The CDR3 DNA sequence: TGTGCCAGTAGTAGTGACAGGGGCTATAGCAATCAGCCCCAGCATTTT. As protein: CASSSDRGYSNQPQHF.

CDR3 coding DNA: TGTGCCAGCTCACCTTTAGCGGATGAGCAGTTCTTC. It specifies CASSPLADEQFF. This chain joins TRBV18 and TRBJ2-1; D possibly corresponds to TRBD2 (6 bases). The V end was cut by 3 bases, the J end by 8 bases, with 8 bases between. From germline, CDR1 is KGHSH and CDR2 LQKENI. This CDR3 is built from 12 residues.

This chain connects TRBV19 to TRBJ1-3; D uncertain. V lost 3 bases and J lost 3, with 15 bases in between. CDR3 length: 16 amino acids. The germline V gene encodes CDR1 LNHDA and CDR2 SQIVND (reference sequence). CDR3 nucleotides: TGTGCCAGTAGTATTCAGGCCAGTTTGATTGGAAACACCATATATTTT. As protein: CASSIQASLIGNTIYF.

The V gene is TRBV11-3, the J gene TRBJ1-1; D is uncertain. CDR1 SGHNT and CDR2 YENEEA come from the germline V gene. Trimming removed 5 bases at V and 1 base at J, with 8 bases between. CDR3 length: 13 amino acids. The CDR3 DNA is TGTGCCAGCAGCCACCTATGGAACACTGAAGCTTTCTTT. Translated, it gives CASSHLWNTEAFF. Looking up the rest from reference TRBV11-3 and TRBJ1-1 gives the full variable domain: EAGVVQSPRYKIIEKKQPVAFWCNPISGHNTLYWYLQNLGQGPELLIRYENEEAVDDSQLPKDRFSAERLKGVDSTLKIQPAELGDSAVYLCASSHLWNTEAFFGQGTRLTVV.

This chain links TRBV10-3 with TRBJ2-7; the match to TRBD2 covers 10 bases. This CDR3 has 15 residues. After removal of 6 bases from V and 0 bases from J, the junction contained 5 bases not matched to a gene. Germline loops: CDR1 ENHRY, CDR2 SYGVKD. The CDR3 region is CAISSSGGNSYEQYF. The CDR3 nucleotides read TGTGCCATCAGCAGTAGCGGGGGGAACTCCTACGAGCAGTACTTC.

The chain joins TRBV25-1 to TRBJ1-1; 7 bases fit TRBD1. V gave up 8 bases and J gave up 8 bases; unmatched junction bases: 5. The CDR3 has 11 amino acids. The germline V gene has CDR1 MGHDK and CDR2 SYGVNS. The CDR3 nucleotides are TGTGCCAGCGGCCGGACAGGAGAAGCTTTCTTT. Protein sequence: CASGRTGEAFF. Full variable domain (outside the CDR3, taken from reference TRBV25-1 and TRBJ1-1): EADIYQTPRYLVIGTGKKITLECSQTMGHDKMYWYQQDPGMELHLIHYSYGVNSTEKGDLSSESTVSRIRTEHFPLTLESARPSHTSQYLCASGRTGEAFFGQGTRLTVV.

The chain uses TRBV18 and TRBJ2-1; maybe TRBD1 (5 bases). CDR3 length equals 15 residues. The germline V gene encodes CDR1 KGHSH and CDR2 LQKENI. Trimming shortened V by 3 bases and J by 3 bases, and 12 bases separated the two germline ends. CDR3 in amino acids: CASSPSLGDYNEQFF. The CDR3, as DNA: TGTGCCAGCTCACCCTCGCTAGGGGACTACAATGAGCAGTTCTTC. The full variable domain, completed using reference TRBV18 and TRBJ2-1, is NAGVMQNPRHLVRRRGQEARLRCSPMKGHSHVYWYRQLPEEGLKFMVYLQKENIIDESGMPKERFSAEFPKEGPSILRIQQVVRGDSAAYFCASSPSLGDYNEQFFGPGTRLTVL.

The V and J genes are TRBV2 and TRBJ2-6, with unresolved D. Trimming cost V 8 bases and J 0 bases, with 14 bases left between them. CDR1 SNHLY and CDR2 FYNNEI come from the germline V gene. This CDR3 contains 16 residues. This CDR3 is CASDLSPVSGANVLTF. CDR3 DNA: TGTGCCAGCGATCTTTCCCCGGTCTCTGGGGCCAACGTCCTGACTTTC.